A single TCR beta chain is shown here with its context. Measured with immunoSEQ multiplex PCR; TCRdb has only the in-frame clones, and not every one. The profile covers over 85,000 clones, with about 90% appearing a single time and 2% to 2.5% taken by the ten largest. The CDR3 has 14 residues. These data come from a study of control samples from healthy donors and cancer patients. The chain couples TRBV21-1 to TRBJ1-2. TRBV21-1 counts as a pseudogene. The sequenced material came from blood. The sequence was collected from a woman aged 18 to 35 in good health. CDR3 DNA: TGTGCCAGCAGCAAAGAGCCGAGGAGCTATGGCTACACCTTC. This translates into CASSKEPRSYGYTF.